What follows describes a single TCR beta chain. Its cognate antigen is unknown. One entry per CDR3 protein results from TCRdb running MiXCR on the 5' RACE reads. The sample records 300,000 to 350,000 distinct CDR3 sequences, about 13% being singletons. The data are from a study of T-cell memory formation after mild COVID-19. Study results and caveats: What remained unconfirmed was the SARS-CoV-2 specificity of second-wave clones peaking on day 37.

The ends were cut back, 5 bases at V and 4 bases at J, with 14 bases in the middle. The CDR3 is 14 residues long. Germline V gene lookup returns CDR1 SEHNR and CDR2 FQNEAQ (reference sequence). The sequence was obtained from a man younger than 30 who had mild COVID-19 (a few samples of this study predate the infection). Cell type and time point are not known. Sequences were obtained from PBMCs or a T cell subset sorted from them (not recorded which). The rearrangement links TRBV7-9 to TRBJ1-1; a weak D match, TRBD1 (6 bases). CDR3 loop: CASSPQQGVTEAFF. CDR3 nucleotide sequence: TGTGCCAGCAGCCCCCAACAGGGAGTCACTGAAGCTTTCTTT.